A selection of T cell receptor beta chains follows, all from one sample in a study of OX40 agonist ivuxolimab in advanced cancers. Sequenced by immunoSEQ multiplex PCR; TCRdb stores in-frame clones only, minus some. The table lists about 68,000 clones, about 90% of them singletons, with about 0.31% in the top ten. The source was CD4+ or CD8+ T cells sorted from blood, collected in a trial of the OX40 agonist ivuxolimab. These receptors were collected from an adult with an advanced solid tumor such as melanoma, head and neck, liver or kidney cancer. The CDR3 runs from the conserved cysteine through the conserved F or W. D genes are given only for firm matches. A clone size is listed for some rows: how often the clone was seen (once, few, many), or a class if it is expanded.

d_call cdr3_length j_call v_call clone_size cdr3_aa cdr3_nt
TRBD1 15 TRBJ1-4 TRBV18 NA CASSRQGTTNEKLFF TGTGCCAGCTCACGACAGGGGACAACTAATGAAAAACTGTTTTTT
TRBD2 15 TRBJ2-1 TRBV5-5 NA CASSLVLAGYNEQFF TGTGCCAGCAGCTTGGTTCTAGCGGGGTACAATGAGCAGTTCTTC
TRBD1 16 TRBJ1-6 TRBV6-1 NA CASSAVTGAAKSPLHF TGTGCCAGCAGTGCGGTGACAGGGGCCGCCAAATCACCCCTCCACTTT
NA 13 TRBJ2-5 TRBV9 NA CASSVGLEETQYF TGTGCCAGCAGCGTAGGACTGGAAGAGACCCAGTACTTC
TRBD1 15 TRBJ1-1 TRBV11-2 NA CASSLVGRGRSEAFF TGTGCCAGCAGCTTAGTTGGCAGGGGGCGGTCTGAAGCTTTCTTT
TRBD1 14 TRBJ2-3 TRBV6-5 NA CASSYLGQGYTQYF TGTGCCAGCAGTTACTTGGGACAGGGGTATACGCAGTATTTT
NA 12 TRBJ2-7 TRBV7-8 NA CASRGPSYEQYF TGTGCCAGCAGAGGACCTTCCTACGAGCAGTACTTC
TRBD1 19 TRBJ2-1 TRBV11-3 once CASSSDTDRGEHYDNEQFF TGTGCCAGCAGCTCTGATACCGACAGGGGAGAACACTACGACAATGAGCAGTTCTTC
TRBD2 15 TRBJ2-1 TRBV5-1 once CASSSGLADHNEQFF TGCGCCAGCAGCTCGGGACTAGCGGACCACAATGAGCAGTTCTTC
NA 13 TRBJ1-2 TRBV28 NA CASSPTDNYGYTF TGTGCCAGCAGTCCGACAGATAACTATGGCTACACCTTC
TRBD1 13 TRBJ1-1 TRBV29-1 NA CSVHRGMNTEAFF TGCAGCGTTCACAGGGGGATGAACACTGAAGCTTTCTTT
TRBD1 15 TRBJ1-4 TRBV19 once CASSTRQGWDEKLFF TGTGCCAGTAGTACCCGACAGGGGTGGGATGAAAAACTGTTTTTT
TRBD2 17 TRBJ2-7 TRBV12-5 NA CASGDTTIAGQVDEQYF TGTGCTAGTGGGGATACCACCATAGCGGGACAAGTCGACGAGCAGTACTTC
NA 16 TRBJ2-6 TRBV18 NA CASSPGGATGANVLTF TGTGCCAGCTCACCTGGCGGCGCCACTGGGGCCAACGTCCTGACTTTC
NA 13 TRBJ1-5 TRBV6-5 NA CASSEQGDQPQHF TGTGCCAGCAGTGAACAAGGGGATCAGCCCCAGCATTTT
NA 12 TRBJ2-1 TRBV6-5 NA CASSTGTPEQFF TGTGCCAGCAGTACAGGGACACCTGAGCAGTTCTTC
TRBD2 16 TRBJ2-1 TRBV10-1 NA CASSESRGRAYNEQFF TGCGCCAGCAGTGAGTCGAGAGGGAGGGCCTACAATGAGCAGTTCTTC
TRBD2 16 TRBJ2-7 TRBV25-1 NA CASSETSSGRRGEQYF TGTGCCAGCAGTGAAACCTCTAGCGGGAGGAGAGGGGAGCAGTACTTC
TRBD1 12 TRBJ1-4 TRBV19 NA CASKGQVEKLFF TGTGCCAGTAAGGGACAGGTTGAAAAACTGTTTTTT
NA 14 TRBJ1-2 TRBV5-4 NA CASSLETGPRGYTF TGTGCCAGCAGCTTGGAGACAGGACCGCGTGGCTACACCTTC
NA 16 TRBJ2-5 TRBV25-1 NA CASSEYILGVRETQYF TGTGCCAGCAGTGAATATATTCTAGGGGTACGGGAGACCCAGTACTTC
NA 14 TRBJ1-1 TRBV5-4 NA CASSLQGSNTEAFF TGTGCCAGCAGCTTGCAGGGCTCGAACACTGAAGCTTTCTTT
NA 11 TRBJ2-3 TRBV29-1 NA CSVLRLDTQYF TGCAGCGTCCTCAGACTAGATACGCAGTATTTT
TRBD1 15 TRBJ1-2 TRBV28 NA CASIPPGQGRGGYTF TGTGCCAGCATTCCCCCGGGACAGGGGAGGGGTGGCTACACCTTC
NA 13 TRBJ1-2 TRBV29-1 NA CSVEDLGGWGYTF TGCAGCGTTGAAGATCTAGGGGGTTGGGGCTACACCTTC
NA 16 TRBJ1-1 TRBV5-1 NA CASSLGTAPVNTEAFF TGCGCCAGCAGCTTGGGCACAGCCCCAGTGAACACTGAAGCTTTCTTT
NA 12 TRBJ1-2 TRBV27 NA CASSLSGYGYTF TGTGCCAGCAGTTTATCGGGCTATGGCTACACCTTC
TRBD1 13 TRBJ2-7 TRBV15 NA CATSPQGADEQYF TGTGCCACCAGCCCACAGGGGGCGGATGAGCAGTACTTC
NA 18 TRBJ2-1 TRBV11-2 NA CASSLGPVSPPPYNEQFF TGTGCCAGCAGCTTAGGTCCGGTCTCCCCACCCCCCTACAATGAGCAGTTCTTC
NA 15 TRBJ1-4 TRBV2 NA CASSELSQVNEKLFF TGTGCCAGCAGTGAATTGTCACAGGTGAATGAAAAACTGTTTTTT
TRBD2 15 TRBJ2-7 TRBV27 once CASSLSTAGRDEQYF TGTGCCAGCAGTTTATCGACAGCGGGACGAGACGAGCAGTACTTC
TRBD1 16 TRBJ2-2 TRBV5-4 NA CASSSIPGQGFGELFF TGTGCCAGCAGCTCGATCCCGGGACAGGGGTTCGGGGAGCTGTTTTTT
NA 10 TRBJ2-1 TRBV29-1 NA CSVGQSEQFF TGCAGCGTTGGACAGTCTGAGCAGTTCTTC
NA 13 TRBJ1-1 TRBV6-5 NA CAIKSLQNTEAFF TGTGCCATCAAATCGTTACAGAACACTGAAGCTTTCTTT
NA 13 TRBJ2-7 TRBV11-3 NA CASSEEDYPEQYF TGTGCCAGCAGTGAAGAGGACTACCCCGAGCAGTACTTC
TRBD1 17 TRBJ1-5 TRBV28 NA CASRGQGAAKSNQPQHF TGTGCCAGCAGGGGCCAGGGGGCGGCCAAAAGCAATCAGCCCCAGCATTTT
NA 14 TRBJ2-2 TRBV7-9 NA CASSPIVYTGELFF TGTGCCAGCAGCCCGATAGTTTACACCGGGGAGCTGTTTTTT
NA 15 TRBJ1-2 TRBV10-2 once CATKSPTETNYGYTF TGCGCCACTAAATCCCCGACTGAGACTAACTATGGCTACACCTTC
NA 15 TRBJ1-4 TRBV2 NA CASSDAAAKDEKLFF TGTGCCAGCAGTGACGCGGCCGCGAAGGATGAAAAACTGTTTTTT
TRBD2 15 TRBJ2-1 TRBV14 NA CASSRRSGTRNEQFF TGTGCCAGCAGCCGCAGATCCGGGACTAGAAATGAGCAGTTCTTC
NA 14 TRBJ2-7 TRBV5-1 NA CASRGFGASKEQYF TGCGCCAGCAGAGGTTTCGGGGCCTCTAAGGAGCAGTACTTC
NA 14 TRBJ2-6 TRBV18 NA CASSPLSGANVLTF TGTGCCAGCTCACCCCTTTCTGGGGCCAACGTCCTGACTTTC
NA 15 TRBJ1-1 TRBV19 NA CASSIGKGTNTEAFF TGTGCCAGTAGTATAGGGAAGGGGACGAACACTGAAGCTTTCTTT
TRBD2 19 TRBJ2-1 TRBV5-4 NA CASSDGTSGRTSSYNEQFF TGTGCCAGCAGCGACGGGACTAGCGGGAGGACAAGCTCCTACAATGAGCAGTTCTTC
TRBD1 14 TRBJ1-1 TRBV4-2 NA CASSQPDRGTEAFF TGTGCCAGCAGCCAACCCGACAGGGGCACTGAAGCTTTCTTT
NA 14 TRBJ1-2 TRBV27 NA CASRTMGEHYGYTF TGTGCCAGCAGAACTATGGGGGAGCACTATGGCTACACCTTC
NA 13 TRBJ2-7 TRBV28 NA CASSFTSSYEQYF TGTGCCAGCAGTTTCACCTCTTCCTACGAGCAGTACTTC
NA 13 TRBJ2-1 TRBV11-3 NA CASSLGRTREQFF TGTGCCAGCAGCTTGGGACGTACTCGGGAGCAGTTCTTC
NA 15 TRBJ2-7 TRBV6-5 NA CASSSEPSYSYEQYF TGTGCCAGCAGTTCCGAACCAAGTTACTCCTACGAGCAGTACTTC
NA 12 TRBJ1-4 TRBV29-1 NA CSAGSTNEKLFF TGCAGCGCGGGATCAACTAATGAAAAACTGTTTTTT
NA 11 TRBJ2-3 TRBV29-1 NA CSVRSSDTQYF TGCAGCGTTAGGAGTTCCGATACGCAGTATTTT
NA 14 TRBJ2-7 TRBV28 NA CASTGSTGSYEQYF TGTGCCAGCACCGGATCGACAGGCTCCTACGAGCAGTACTTC
TRBD2 18 TRBJ2-1 TRBV27 once CASSPRRGGRSSYNEQFF TGTGCCAGCAGTCCCCGGAGGGGCGGGAGATCCTCCTACAATGAGCAGTTCTTC
NA 13 TRBJ2-3 TRBV6-5 NA CASSYEGQRTQYF TGTGCCAGCAGCTACGAGGGTCAGCGTACGCAGTATTTT
TRBD2 18 TRBJ2-3 TRBV11-2 NA CASSLAAGGTPFTDTQYF TGTGCCAGCAGCTTAGCAGCGGGAGGGACCCCTTTCACAGATACGCAGTATTTT